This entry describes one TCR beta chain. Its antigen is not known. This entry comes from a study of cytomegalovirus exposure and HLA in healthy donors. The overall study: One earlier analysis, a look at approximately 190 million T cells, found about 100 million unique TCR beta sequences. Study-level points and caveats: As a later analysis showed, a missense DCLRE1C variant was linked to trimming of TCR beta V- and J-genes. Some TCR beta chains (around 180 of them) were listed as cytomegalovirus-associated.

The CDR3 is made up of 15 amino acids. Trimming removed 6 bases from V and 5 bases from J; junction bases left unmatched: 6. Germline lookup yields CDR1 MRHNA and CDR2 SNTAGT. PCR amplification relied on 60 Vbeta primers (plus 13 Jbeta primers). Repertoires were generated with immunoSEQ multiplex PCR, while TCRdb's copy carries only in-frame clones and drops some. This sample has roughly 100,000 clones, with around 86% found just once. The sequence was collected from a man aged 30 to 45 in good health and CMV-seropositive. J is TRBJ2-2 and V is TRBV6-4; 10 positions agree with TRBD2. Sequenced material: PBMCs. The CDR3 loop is CASSSLAGETGELFF. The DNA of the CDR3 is TGTGCCAGCAGCTCCCTAGCGGGGGAAACCGGGGAGCTGTTTTTT.